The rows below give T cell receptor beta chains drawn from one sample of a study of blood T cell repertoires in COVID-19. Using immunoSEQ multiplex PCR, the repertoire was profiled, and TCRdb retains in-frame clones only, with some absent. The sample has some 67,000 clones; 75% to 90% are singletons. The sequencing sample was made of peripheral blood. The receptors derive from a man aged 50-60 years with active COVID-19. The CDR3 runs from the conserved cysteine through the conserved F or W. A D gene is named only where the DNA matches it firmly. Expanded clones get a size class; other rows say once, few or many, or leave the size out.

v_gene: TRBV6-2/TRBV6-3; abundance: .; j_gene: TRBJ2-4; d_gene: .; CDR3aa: CASSIRGAPKNIQYF; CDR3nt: TGTGCCAGCAGCATCAGGGGGGCGCCCAAAAACATTCAGTACTTC
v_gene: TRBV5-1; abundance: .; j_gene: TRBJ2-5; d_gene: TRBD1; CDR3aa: CASSPGTGVGETQYF; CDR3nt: TGCGCCAGCAGCCCCGGGACAGGGGTCGGAGAGACCCAGTACTTC
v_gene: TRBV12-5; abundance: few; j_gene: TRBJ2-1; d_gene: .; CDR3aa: CASGLAQGYEQFF; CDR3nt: TGTGCTAGTGGTTTGGCGCAGGGTTATGAGCAGTTCTTC
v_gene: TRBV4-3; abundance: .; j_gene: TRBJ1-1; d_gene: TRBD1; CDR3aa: CASSPDRGTEAFF; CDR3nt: TGCGCCAGCAGCCCGGACAGGGGAACTGAAGCTTTCTTT
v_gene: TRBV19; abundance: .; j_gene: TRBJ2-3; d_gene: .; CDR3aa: CASSAISSLNTDTQYF; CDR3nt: TGTGCCAGTAGTGCGATATCCTCACTTAACACAGATACGCAGTATTTT
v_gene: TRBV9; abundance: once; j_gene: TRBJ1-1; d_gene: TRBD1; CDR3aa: CASSTQTGGNAEAFF; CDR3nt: TGTGCCAGCAGCACTCAGACAGGGGGTAACGCTGAAGCTTTCTTT
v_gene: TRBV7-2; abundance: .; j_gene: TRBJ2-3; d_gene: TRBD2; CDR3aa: CASRPLAGVADTQYF; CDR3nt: TGTGCCAGCAGACCACTAGCGGGAGTGGCAGATACGCAGTATTTT
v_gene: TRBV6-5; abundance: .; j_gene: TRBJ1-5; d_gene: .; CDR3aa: CASKTTANQPQHF; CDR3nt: TGTGCCAGCAAAACGACAGCTAATCAGCCCCAGCATTTT
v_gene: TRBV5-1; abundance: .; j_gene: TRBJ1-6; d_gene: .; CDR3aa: CASSLDARGRNSPLHF; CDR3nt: TGCGCCAGCAGCTTGGATGCTAGGGGAAGGAATTCACCCCTCCACTTT
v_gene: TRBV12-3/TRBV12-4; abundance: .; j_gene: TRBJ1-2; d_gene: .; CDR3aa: CASSTGSGYTF; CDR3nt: TGTGCCAGCAGTACAGGGTCTGGCTACACCTTC
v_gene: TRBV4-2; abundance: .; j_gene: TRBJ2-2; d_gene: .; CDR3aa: CASSVQVLRSANTGELFF; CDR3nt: TGTGCCAGCAGCGTACAGGTTTTGCGTTCCGCGAACACCGGGGAGCTGTTTTTT
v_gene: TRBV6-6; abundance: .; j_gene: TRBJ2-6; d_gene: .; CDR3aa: CASSPGGAAGANVLTF; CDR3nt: TGTGCCAGCAGCCCCGGTGGAGCAGCTGGGGCCAACGTCCTGACTTTC
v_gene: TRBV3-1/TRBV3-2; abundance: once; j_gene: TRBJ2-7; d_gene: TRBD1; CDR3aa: CASSQEGQAVYEQYF; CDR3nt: TGTGCCAGCAGCCAGGAGGGACAGGCAGTCTACGAGCAGTACTTC
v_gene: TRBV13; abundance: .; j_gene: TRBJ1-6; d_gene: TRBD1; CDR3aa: CASSWVRDRGYGNSPLHF; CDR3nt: TGTGCCAGCAGCTGGGTTCGTGACAGGGGTTATGGGAATTCACCCCTCCACTTT
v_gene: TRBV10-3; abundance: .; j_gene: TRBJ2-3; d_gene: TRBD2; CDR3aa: CAIRVSSGTTSTDTQYF; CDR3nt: TGTGCCATCAGGGTTTCTAGCGGGACGACTAGCACAGATACGCAGTATTTT
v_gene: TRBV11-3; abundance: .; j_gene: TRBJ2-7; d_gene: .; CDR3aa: CASSLDLVGYEQYF; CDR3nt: TGTGCCAGCAGCTTAGACCTAGTCGGCTACGAGCAGTACTTC
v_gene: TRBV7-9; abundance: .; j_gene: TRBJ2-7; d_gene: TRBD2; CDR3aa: CASSPIVGLIYEQYF; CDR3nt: TGTGCCAGCAGCCCTATCGTGGGACTAATCTACGAGCAGTACTTC
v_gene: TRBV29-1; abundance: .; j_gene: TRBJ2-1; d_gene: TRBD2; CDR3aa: CSVVYSGRVYEQFF; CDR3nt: TGCAGCGTTGTATACAGCGGGAGAGTCTATGAGCAGTTCTTC
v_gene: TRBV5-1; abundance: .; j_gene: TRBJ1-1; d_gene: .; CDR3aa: CASSLERLRGEAFF; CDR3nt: TGCGCCAGCAGCTTGGAGAGGTTGCGGGGGGAAGCTTTCTTT
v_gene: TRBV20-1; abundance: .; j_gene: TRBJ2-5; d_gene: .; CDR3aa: CSASLSGRLETQYF; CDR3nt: TGCAGTGCTAGTCTATCCGGGAGACTTGAGACCCAGTACTTC
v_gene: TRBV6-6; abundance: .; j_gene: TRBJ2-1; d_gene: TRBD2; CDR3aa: CASRRREGHNEQFF; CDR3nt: TGTGCCAGCAGAAGGAGGGAGGGTCACAATGAGCAGTTCTTC
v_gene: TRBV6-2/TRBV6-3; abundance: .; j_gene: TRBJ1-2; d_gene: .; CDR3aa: CASSYARIDGYTF; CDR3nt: TGTGCCAGCAGTTACGCCAGGATCGATGGCTACACCTTC
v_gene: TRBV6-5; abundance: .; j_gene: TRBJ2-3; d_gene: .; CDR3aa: CATRWRTSTDTQYF; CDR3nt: TGTGCCACTAGGTGGAGGACTAGCACAGATACGCAGTATTTT
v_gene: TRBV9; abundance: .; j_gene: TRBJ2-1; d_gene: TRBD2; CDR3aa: CASSVRPSGSGEQFF; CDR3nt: TGTGCCAGCAGCGTTCGGCCTAGCGGGAGCGGGGAGCAGTTCTTC
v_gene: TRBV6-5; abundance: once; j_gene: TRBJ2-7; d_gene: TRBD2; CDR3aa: CASSTSGSSSYEQYF; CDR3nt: TGTGCCAGCAGCACTAGCGGATCCTCCTCCTACGAGCAGTACTTC
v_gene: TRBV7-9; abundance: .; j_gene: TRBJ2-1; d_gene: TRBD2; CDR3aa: CASITSGSYNEQFF; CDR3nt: TGTGCCAGCATCACTAGCGGGAGCTACAACGAGCAGTTCTTC
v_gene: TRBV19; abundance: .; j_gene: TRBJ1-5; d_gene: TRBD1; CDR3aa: CASSPNPGTGTYSNQPQHF; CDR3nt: TGTGCCAGTAGTCCCAACCCCGGGACAGGGACCTATAGCAATCAGCCCCAGCATTTT
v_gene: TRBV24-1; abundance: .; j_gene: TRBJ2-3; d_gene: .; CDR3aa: CATSDPARGYTQYF; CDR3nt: TGTGCCACCAGTGATCCCGCTCGAGGTTATACGCAGTATTTT
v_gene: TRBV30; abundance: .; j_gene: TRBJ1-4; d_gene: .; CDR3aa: CALNRGSDLSATNEKLFF; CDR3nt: TGTGCCCTGAATAGAGGGTCTGATCTGTCTGCAACTAATGAAAAACTGTTTTTT
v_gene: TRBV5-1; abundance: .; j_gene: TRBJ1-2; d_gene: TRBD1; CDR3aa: CASSSLPGTGGYGYTF; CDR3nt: TGCGCCAGCAGCTCTTTACCCGGGACAGGGGGCTATGGCTACACCTTC
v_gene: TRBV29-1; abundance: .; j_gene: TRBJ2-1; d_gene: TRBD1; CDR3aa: CSVEGTGVSYNEQFF; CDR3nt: TGCAGCGTTGAAGGGACAGGGGTGTCCTACAATGAGCAGTTCTTC
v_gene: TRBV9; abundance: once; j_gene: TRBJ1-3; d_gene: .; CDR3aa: CASSVQGRLGFGNTIYF; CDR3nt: TGTGCCAGCAGCGTCCAGGGGCGCTTGGGTTTTGGAAACACCATATATTTT